This T cell receptor beta chain emerged from a study of T cells in Graves' hyperthyroidism and ophthalmopathy. The study's findings and limits: Ophthalmopathy got predicted by the model a median about 6.5 months before its onset. Blood also showed most of the thyroid clonotypes that were expanded above 0.001. Separation of ophthalmopathy from stable hyperthyroidism was achieved by a 13 V-J model.

TCR beta CDR3 region amplification was performed from RNA transcripts. The HTBI set primed first-round TCR CDR3 RT-PCR. TCRdb called the multiplex PCR reads again in MiXCR, with one record for every CDR3 protein. The data hold some 500,000 distinct CDR3 sequences, with about 15% observed a single time. The V end lost 8 bases, the J end lost 13 bases, and 18 bases lay between the germline ends. This CDR3 contains 12 residues. Germline V gene lookup returns CDR1 MNHEY and CDR2 SMNVEV (reference sequence). This clonotype appeared many times. Its antigen is not known. This receptor was identified in a young woman with Graves' hyperthyroidism. Material: blood. V gene TRBV27 combines with J gene TRBJ2-1; the D is unclear. The CDR3 region is CASPPPVSPQFF. The CDR3 DNA is TGTGCCAGCCCACCCCCGGTCTCGCCTCAGTTCTTC.